These T cell receptor beta chains were read from a single sample in a study of blood T cell repertoires in COVID-19. The table came from immunoSEQ multiplex PCR; TCRdb's copy has only in-frame clones and leaves some out. The data contain around 70,000 clones, 75% to 90% of them singletons. The sample consisted of peripheral blood. Receptors were obtained from a man in his sixties or seventies who had recovered from COVID-19. The CDR3 runs from the conserved cysteine through the conserved F or W. Fields, in order: J gene, clone size, V gene, D gene, CDR3 protein, CDR3 DNA. The D gene is left open where the match is weak. A row's size may be missing; if present it is once, few, many or a size class.

>TRBJ1-6|few|TRBV7-8|TRBD1
CASSGGQGTGSYNSPLHF
TGTGCCAGCAGCGGTGGACAGGGGACGGGCTCCTATAATTCACCCCTCCACTTT
>TRBJ2-5|NA|TRBV6-5|TRBD2
CASSYSGLAGWAKYF
TGTGCCAGCAGTTACTCGGGACTAGCGGGGTGGGCCAAGTACTTC
>TRBJ2-1|NA|TRBV7-9|TRBD2
CASSSGLAQEQFF
TGTGCCAGCAGCTCGGGACTAGCTCAGGAGCAGTTCTTC
>TRBJ2-2|NA|TRBV24-1|TRBD1
CATSDPGTAGTGELFF
TGTGCCACCAGTGATCCAGGGACAGCCGGCACCGGGGAGCTGTTTTTT
>TRBJ2-5|NA|TRBV6-5|NA
CASSQLMGSAETQYF
TGTGCCAGCAGTCAACTTATGGGCTCGGCGGAGACCCAGTACTTC
>TRBJ1-3|few|TRBV11-3|TRBD1
CASRGQGVGTIYF
TGTGCCAGCAGAGGACAGGGCGTCGGCACCATATATTTT
>TRBJ1-4|once|TRBV4-3|NA
CASSPNRVLDEKLFF
TGCGCCAGCAGCCCAAACAGGGTTTTGGATGAAAAACTGTTTTTT
>TRBJ1-1|NA|TRBV7-9|TRBD1
CASSLADRGTTEAFF
TGTGCCAGCAGCTTAGCAGACAGGGGGACCACTGAAGCTTTCTTT
>TRBJ2-7|NA|TRBV5-1|TRBD1
CASSPQGDYEQYF
TGCGCCAGCAGCCCCCAGGGGGACTACGAGCAGTACTTC
>TRBJ2-3|NA|TRBV27|TRBD1
CASSIQGATDTQYF
TGTGCCAGCAGTATACAGGGGGCCACAGATACGCAGTATTTT
>TRBJ2-2|NA|TRBV10-3|TRBD2
CAISATRGRVKLAVPGELFF
TGTGCCATCAGTGCCACTAGGGGTCGAGTTAAACTAGCGGTCCCCGGGGAGCTGTTTTTT
>TRBJ2-5|NA|TRBV7-8|TRBD2
CASKSQTSGGQETQYF
TGTGCCAGCAAATCCCAGACTAGCGGAGGGCAAGAGACCCAGTACTTC
>TRBJ2-7|NA|TRBV4-3|NA
CASSQEYSTYEQYF
TGCGCCAGCAGCCAAGAGTACAGTACCTACGAGCAGTACTTC
>TRBJ2-5|NA|TRBV3-1/TRBV3-2|NA
CASRNRAQETQYF
TGTGCCAGCAGGAACAGGGCCCAAGAGACCCAGTACTTC
>TRBJ1-1|NA|TRBV29-1|NA
CSVGRGTEAFF
TGCAGCGTTGGGAGGGGCACTGAAGCTTTCTTT
>TRBJ2-7|few|TRBV9|TRBD2
CASSVSLAGTYEQYF
TGTGCCAGCAGCGTCTCACTAGCGGGGACCTACGAGCAGTACTTC
>TRBJ2-1|few|TRBV5-4|NA
CASSFETYYNEQFF
TGTGCCAGCAGCTTTGAAACTTACTACAATGAGCAGTTCTTC
>TRBJ1-1|NA|TRBV6-2/TRBV6-3|NA
CASSYSQKMNTEAFF
TGTGCCAGCAGTTACTCCCAGAAAATGAACACTGAAGCTTTCTTT